These 26 T cell receptor beta chains originate from one sample sequenced in a study of early T cells in non-severe SARS-CoV-2 infection. Via MiXCR, TCRdb re-called the 5' RACE reads, giving one row per CDR3 protein. Altogether around 98,000 distinct CDR3 sequences are present, approximately 11% being singletons, with the ten largest covering roughly 4.9%. The sample was whole blood. These receptors all stem from an adult who was a healthcare worker with PCR-confirmed SARS-CoV-2 infection or an uninfected control (not recorded which).

This clonotype has just a few counts. This chain connects TRBV13 to TRBJ2-7; possible D gene TRBD2, 6 bases. Trimming stripped 2 bases from V and 5 bases from J, with 13 bases between. CDR1 is PRHDT, CDR2 FYEKMQ, per germline (reference sequence). The CDR3 is made up of 14 amino acids. CDR3 sequence: CASSLRVGGDEQYF. The CDR3 nucleotides read TGTGCCAGCAGCTTAAGGGTAGGAGGGGACGAGCAGTACTTC. Complete variable domain (other parts from reference TRBV13 and TRBJ2-7): AAGVIQSPRHLIKEKRETATLKCYPIPRHDTVYWYQQGPGQDPQFLISFYEKMQSDKGSIPDRFSAQQFSDYHSELNMSSLELGDSALYFCASSLRVGGDEQYFGPGTRLTVT.

This clonotype was seen at least ten times. The CDR3 loop is CASTLQGNTEAFF. CDR3 bases: TGTGCCAGCACGCTACAGGGGAACACTGAAGCTTTCTTT. The J gene is TRBJ1-1, the V gene TRBV6-5; tentatively, D is TRBD1 (6 bases). CDR3 length equals 13 residues. Per germline, CDR1 MNHEY and CDR2 SVGAGI. Trimming pared 7 bases from V and 1 base from J, leaving 10 bases between.

This clonotype was counted at least ten times. This sequence joins TRBV6-1 and TRBJ1-1, with 10 nucleotides matching TRBD1. The CDR3 extends over 15 amino acids. With V trimmed by 3 bases and J by 5 bases, 6 bases remained unmatched. The germline gives CDR1 MNHNS, CDR2 SASEGT. The CDR3 loop reads CASSEGQGMWTEAFF. CDR3 DNA: TGTGCCAGCAGTGAGGGACAGGGGATGTGGACTGAAGCTTTCTTT.

The genes are TRBV5-5 and TRBJ2-2; D gene ambiguous. V was clipped by 3 bases and J by 4 bases, with 7 bases between them. This CDR3 has 13 amino acids. The germline V gene encodes CDR1 SGHKS and CDR2 YYEKEE (reference sequence). The CDR3 DNA follows: TGTGCCAGCAGCTACTCAGCCACCGGGGAGCTGTTTTTT. Protein: CASSYSATGELFF. Full variable domain (remainder filled in from reference TRBV5-5 and TRBJ2-2): DAGVTQSPTHLIKTRGQQVTLRCSPISGHKSVSWYQQVLGQGPQFIFQYYEKEERGRGNFPDRFSARQFPNYSSELNVNALLLGDSALYLCASSYSATGELFFGEGSRLTVL.

This clonotype was counted between two and nine times. This chain links TRBV11-1 with TRBJ2-7; 10 positions match TRBD2. This CDR3 is built from 15 residues. The V gene end was trimmed by 3 bases and the J gene end by 0 bases; junction bases not matched to a gene: 2. Germline assignment: CDR1 SGHAT and CDR2 FQDESV (reference sequence). DNA for the CDR3: TGTGCCAGCAGCTTTACTAGCGGGATCTCCTACGAGCAGTACTTC. This encodes CASSFTSGISYEQYF. Based on the CDR3 plus reference TRBV11-1 and TRBJ2-7, the full variable domain is EAEVAQSPRYKITEKSQAVAFWCDPISGHATLYWYRQILGQGPELLVQFQDESVVDDSQLPKDRFSAERLKGVDSTLKIQPAELGDSAMYLCASSFTSGISYEQYFGPGTRLTVT.

This clonotype was found many times. The chain is built from TRBV20-1 and TRBJ2-3, with D unresolved. The germline CDR1 and CDR2 sequences are DFQATT and SNEGSKA (reference sequence). The CDR3 covers 10 residues. Trimming left V 2 bases short and J 3 bases short, with 0 bases between. Here the CDR3 DNA reads TGCAGTGCTAGAACAGATACGCAGTATTTT. Its translation: CSARTDTQYF.

This clonotype was counted at least ten times. The chain couples TRBV29-1 to TRBJ1-4; no definite D call. The CDR3 extends over 10 amino acids. The germline V gene has CDR1 SQVTM and CDR2 ANQGSEA. The ends were cut back, 4 bases at V and 7 bases at J, with 4 bases in the middle. CDR3 loop: CSVVAEKLFF. The CDR3 DNA sequence: TGCAGCGTTGTAGCTGAAAAACTGTTTTTT.

This clonotype was counted between two and nine times. The genes are TRBV12-3 or TRBV12-4 and TRBJ2-1; TRBD2 aligns across 15 bases. The ends lost 5 bases at V and 6 bases at J; junction bases unmatched: 2. The CDR3 extends over 15 amino acids. CDR3 protein: CASSTGLAGGNEQFF. The DNA for the CDR3 is TGTGCCAGCAGTACGGGACTAGCGGGAGGCAATGAGCAGTTCTTC.

Concerning this clonotype: One base away lies a much larger clone, so this may be a sequencing read error. The CDR3 reads CASSRRHCNTEAFF. The CDR3 nucleotides read TGTGCCAGCAGCCGCCGACACTGCAACACTGAAGCTTTCTTT. This chain uses TRBV7-2 with TRBJ1-1; D uncertain. This CDR3 is 14 amino acids long. Deletions cut 5 bases from V and 2 bases from J, with 12 bases between. Germline assignment: CDR1 SGHTA and CDR2 FQGNSA. Using reference TRBV7-2 and TRBJ1-1 for the parts outside the CDR3, the full variable domain is GAGVSQSPSNKVTEKGKDVELRCDPISGHTALYWYRQSLGQGLEFLIYFQGNSAPDKSGLPSDRFSAERTGGSVSTLTIQRTQQEDSAVYLCASSRRHCNTEAFFGQGTRLTVV.

This clonotype has a handful of counts. The rearrangement uses TRBV4-2 and TRBJ1-2; 11 bases fit TRBD1. V trimming: 3 bases; J trimming: 2 bases; junction bases outside the gene matches: 2. This CDR3 spans 15 amino acids. Germline CDR1 is LGHNA and CDR2 is YNFKEQ. CDR3 DNA: TGTGCCAGCAGCCAGGGACAGGGGGAAAACTATGGCTACACCTTC. Amino acid sequence: CASSQGQGENYGYTF.

In its sample, this clonotype was seen a few times. V and J are TRBV7-6 and TRBJ1-2; 7 nucleotides match TRBD1. This CDR3 region has 13 residues. V shed 5 bases, J shed 7 bases, and the junction held 7 bases outside the gene matches. From germline, CDR1 is SGHVS and CDR2 FNYEAQ. In DNA, the CDR3 is TGTGCCAGCAGCCCCTTCGACAGGGCTGGCTACACCTTC. This encodes CASSPFDRAGYTF.

This clonotype occurred many times. The chain combines TRBV20-1 with TRBJ2-3; 8 bases agree with TRBD2. The J segment lost 1 base and the V segment lost 6 bases, leaving 6 bases of the junction unmatched. Germline V gene sequence: CDR1 DFQATT, CDR2 SNEGSKA (reference sequence). This CDR3 has 14 residues. CDR3 sequence reads: CSAAAGEGTDTQYF. CDR3 DNA: TGCAGTGCAGCAGCGGGAGAGGGCACAGATACGCAGTATTTT.

This clonotype was observed a handful of times. The junction shows a germline mismatch at one end, possibly a read error. This chain connects TRBV7-8 to TRBJ2-6; D is perhaps TRBD1 (8 bases). The CDR3 contains 19 residues. Germline V gene data show CDR1 as SGHVS and CDR2 as FQNEAQ. The CDR3 bases are TGTGCCAGCAGCCCAGCAAGGACAGGGACTATTTCTGGGACCAACGTCCTGACTTTC. Residues: CASSPARTGTISGTNVLTF.

This clonotype was found a few times. For the CDR3, the DNA is TGTGCCATTCGCTCCGGGGATACGCAGTATTTT. Translating gives CAIRSGDTQYF. The chain recombines TRBV10-3 with TRBJ2-3; no firm D call. The germline V gene encodes CDR1 ENHRY and CDR2 SYGVKD. V was trimmed by 9 bases and J by 6 bases, leaving 10 bases between them. The CDR3 is 11 residues long.

The rearrangement links TRBV6-1 to TRBJ1-1; D is uncertain. Deletions cut 2 bases from V and 0 bases from J, with 10 bases between. This CDR3 contains 15 residues. The germline V gene has CDR1 MNHNS and CDR2 SASEGT. CDR3 nucleotide sequence: TGTGCCAGCAGTGAAAACCTCATGATGAACACTGAAGCTTTCTTT. It yields the protein CASSENLMMNTEAFF.

This clonotype has just a few counts. This rearrangement joins TRBV6-6 to TRBJ1-2; TRBD1 is a possible D gene (6 bases). Germline V CDR1 and CDR2: MNHNY, SVGAGI (reference sequence). This CDR3 is 15 amino acids long. The V gene lost 5 bases and the J gene lost 8 bases, with 21 bases spanning the gap. The CDR3 DNA reads as TGTGCCAGCAGTCCCGGGGGGCGGGGAGAAGAGGGCTACACCTTC. It yields the protein CASSPGGRGEEGYTF.

In its sample, this clonotype was seen a few times. This chain uses TRBV7-9 with TRBJ1-5; D not resolved. Trimming stripped 2 bases from V and 7 bases from J, with 6 bases between. The V gene's germline CDR1 is SEHNR and CDR2 FQNEAQ (reference sequence). This CDR3 region has 12 residues. The CDR3 nucleotides are TGTGCCAGCAGCTTATCCCAGCAGCCCCAGCATTTT. Residues: CASSLSQQPQHF.

In this sample, this clonotype turned up a few times. The V and J genes are TRBV19 and TRBJ2-1, with D perhaps matching TRBD1 (6 bases). Germline V lookup: CDR1 LNHDA, CDR2 SQIVND (reference sequence). V dropped 9 bases and J dropped 2 bases, with 11 bases sitting between them. This CDR3 spans 13 amino acids. As DNA, the CDR3 is TGTGCCAGCCAGGGGCCGACCTACAATGAGCAGTTCTTC. Translating gives CASQGPTYNEQFF.

The chain recombines TRBV29-1 with TRBJ2-1, with TRBD2 as a possible D gene (6 bases). Deletions cut 7 bases from V and 2 bases from J, with 15 bases between. The CDR3 sequence is 14 residues long. Germline V lookup: CDR1 SQVTM, CDR2 ANQGSEA. The CDR3 loop reads CSAGVAGPYNEQFF. CDR3 sequence (DNA): TGCAGCGCTGGAGTGGCGGGGCCCTACAATGAGCAGTTCTTC.

This clonotype was counted many times. The rearrangement uses TRBV4-1 and TRBJ2-1; TRBD2 aligns across 11 bases. CDR1 MGHRA and CDR2 YSYEKL come from the germline V gene. J gave up 8 bases and V 3 bases, and 9 bases lay outside the gene matches. The CDR3 has 16 amino acids. Here the CDR3 DNA reads TGCGCCAGCAGCCAGGTAGCGGGAGGGCCGGACGATGAGCAGTTCTTC. This translates into CASSQVAGGPDDEQFF.

J is TRBJ2-7 and V is TRBV5-1; D not certain. In germline, CDR1 is SGHRS, CDR2 YFSETQ. V gave up 2 bases and J gave up 9 bases, with 12 bases separating them. The CDR3 is made up of 12 amino acids. The CDR3 nucleotides read TGCGCCAGCAGCTTTGATTATCAGACGCAGTACTTC. Protein: CASSFDYQTQYF.

The rearrangement links TRBV2 to TRBJ1-3, with a weak D call TRBD1 (5 bases). The V gene's germline CDR1 is SNHLY and CDR2 FYNNEI. This CDR3 is built from 15 residues. Trimming pared 2 bases from V and 2 bases from J, leaving 10 bases between. The DNA for the CDR3 is TGTGCCAGCAGTGAACAGGGACTAGCTGGAAACACCATATATTTT. Amino acid sequence: CASSEQGLAGNTIYF.

This clonotype has ten or more counts. The chain carries TRBV24-1 and TRBJ2-1; a possible D gene is TRBD2 (5 bases). Germline V gene sequence: CDR1 KGHDR, CDR2 SFDVKD. With 4 bases removed from V and 0 bases from J, the gap between germline ends came to 15 bases. The CDR3 totals 17 residues. The CDR3 DNA sequence: TGTGCCACCAGTGACCCTCGTGCGGGCAACTCCTACAATGAGCAGTTCTTC. As protein: CATSDPRAGNSYNEQFF.

There are a few counts of this clonotype. J is TRBJ1-2 and V is TRBV5-1; D is unresolved. CDR1 and CDR2 (germline): SGHRS, YFSETQ. V was clipped by 4 bases and J by 0 bases, with 10 bases between them. CDR3 length equals 14 residues. CDR3 sequence reads: CASSPVGSNYGYTF. The CDR3 DNA sequence: TGCGCCAGCAGCCCCGTCGGGTCTAACTATGGCTACACCTTC.

This clonotype was detected ten times or more. CDR3 amino acids: CASSPQDDLSEAFF. In DNA form, the CDR3 reads TGTGCCAGCAGCCCCCAAGATGACTTATCTGAAGCTTTCTTT. The chain carries TRBV13 and TRBJ1-1; D not certain. CDR3 length: 14 amino acids. From germline, CDR1 is PRHDT and CDR2 FYEKMQ (reference sequence). Trimming pared 5 bases from V and 6 bases from J, leaving 16 bases between.

This clonotype occurred many times. The V call is TRBV2, the J call TRBJ1-3, with D uncertain. The CDR3 loop spans 18 amino acids. V lost 0 bases and J 4 bases, leaving 19 bases between the germline ends. Germline V gene sequence: CDR1 SNHLY, CDR2 FYNNEI. CDR3 in DNA: TGTGCCAGCAGTGAAGCGCAGGCTTTAGTCGCGGGGGGAAACACCATATATTTT. It specifies CASSEAQALVAGGNTIYF.